Each of the 9 T cell receptor beta chains below was sequenced from the same sample in a study of T cell responses to AZD1222 COVID-19 vaccine. The data were produced by immunoSEQ multiplex PCR, yet TCRdb's version contains in-frame clones alone and is incomplete. The data contain about 53,000 clones, 70% to 85% of them singletons. This specimen was peripheral blood, taken on day 0 of AZD1222 vaccination. These receptors were obtained from an adult in good health.

The chain has TRBV27 and TRBJ1-6; D call uncertain. In germline, CDR1 is MNHEY, CDR2 SMNVEV (reference sequence). This CDR3 contains 12 residues. V lost 3 bases, J lost 11 bases, and 8 bases lay in between. The CDR3 nucleotides are TGTGCCAGCAGTTTTAAGTCGGCACCCCTCCACTTT. This gives the protein CASSFKSAPLHF.

This clone has more than one count but fewer than ten. This rearrangement joins TRBV24-1 to TRBJ2-3; D may correspond to TRBD1 or TRBD2 (5 bases each). V was trimmed by 0 bases and J by 3 bases, leaving 12 bases between them. Looked up from germline, CDR1 is KGHDR and CDR2 is SFDVKD. The CDR3 is made up of 16 amino acids. CDR3 nucleotides: TGTGCCACCAGTGATTTGCCCGGGGCTGGGACAGATACGCAGTATTTT. Protein: CATSDLPGAGTDTQYF.

The CDR3 DNA reads TGTGCCAGCACTCGAGGACTAATTGGGGGGGAGACCCAGTACTTC. This translates into CASTRGLIGGETQYF. The gene calls are TRBV6-5 and TRBJ2-5, with D tentatively TRBD2 (6 bases). Germline CDR1 reads MNHEY; CDR2 reads SVGAGI. V dropped 7 bases and J dropped 5 bases, with 20 bases sitting between them. CDR3 length: 15 residues.

The genes are TRBV28 and TRBJ2-3; 7 bases fit TRBD2. V trimming: 6 bases; J trimming: 5 bases; junction bases outside the gene matches: 14. CDR1 is MDHEN, CDR2 SYDVKM, per germline. The CDR3 sequence is 16 residues long. The CDR3 region is CASSLRLAIGEDTQYF. CDR3 nucleotides: TGTGCCAGCAGCCTTCGACTAGCTATAGGGGAAGATACGCAGTATTTT.

V is TRBV28 and J is TRBJ1-5; tentatively, D is TRBD1 (5 bases). The CDR3 sequence is 17 residues long. In germline, CDR1 is MDHEN, CDR2 SYDVKM. The V and J ends lost 6 bases and 1 base respectively, with 19 bases between them. The CDR3 DNA reads as TGTGCCAGCAGCCTACCCGGGGGAATTAGGAGCAATCAGCCCCAGCATTTT. Protein sequence: CASSLPGGIRSNQPQHF.

The chain couples TRBV5-1 to TRBJ1-4; D is unclear. The germline V gene has CDR1 SGHRS and CDR2 YFSETQ. V dropped 1 base and J dropped 5 bases, with 9 bases sitting between them. The CDR3 runs to 14 residues. The chain's CDR3 is CASSLQTGNEKLFF. Written as DNA, the CDR3 is TGCGCCAGCAGCTTGCAGACGGGGAATGAAAAACTGTTTTTT.

The chain is built from TRBV5-4 and TRBJ2-3, with 7 positions matching TRBD1. This CDR3 contains 14 residues. J gave up 5 bases and V 4 bases, and 7 bases lay outside the gene matches. Germline V gene data show CDR1 as SGHNT and CDR2 as YYREEE (reference sequence). CDR3 amino acids: CASSPDRVGDTQYF. The CDR3 region has the DNA TGTGCCAGCAGCCCCGACAGGGTCGGAGATACGCAGTATTTT. Full variable domain (outside the CDR3, taken from reference TRBV5-4 and TRBJ2-3): ETGVTQSPTHLIKTRGQQVTLRCSSQSGHNTVSWYQQALGQGPQFIFQYYREEENGRGNFPPRFSGLQFPNYSSELNVNALELDDSALYLCASSPDRVGDTQYFGPGTRLTVL.

This chain links TRBV7-2 with TRBJ2-1; D is perhaps TRBD1 or TRBD2 (5 bases each). Trimming removed 1 base at V and 6 bases at J, with 16 bases between. Germline V CDR1 and CDR2: SGHTA, FQGNSA. The CDR3 sequence is 16 residues long. In DNA, the CDR3 is TGTGCCAGCAGCTTAGTGAGGGGAGTGGGGTCCAATGAGCAGTTCTTC. Its protein product is CASSLVRGVGSNEQFF.

The chain couples TRBV6-4 to TRBJ2-2; D gene unclear. V was pared by 5 bases and J by 3 bases, with 7 bases between. The CDR3 sequence is 13 residues long. CDR1 is MRHNA and CDR2 is SNTAGT in the germline V gene. The CDR3 nucleotides read TGTGCCAGCAGTCCCGAGGACACCGGGGAGCTGTTTTTT. Translation: CASSPEDTGELFF.